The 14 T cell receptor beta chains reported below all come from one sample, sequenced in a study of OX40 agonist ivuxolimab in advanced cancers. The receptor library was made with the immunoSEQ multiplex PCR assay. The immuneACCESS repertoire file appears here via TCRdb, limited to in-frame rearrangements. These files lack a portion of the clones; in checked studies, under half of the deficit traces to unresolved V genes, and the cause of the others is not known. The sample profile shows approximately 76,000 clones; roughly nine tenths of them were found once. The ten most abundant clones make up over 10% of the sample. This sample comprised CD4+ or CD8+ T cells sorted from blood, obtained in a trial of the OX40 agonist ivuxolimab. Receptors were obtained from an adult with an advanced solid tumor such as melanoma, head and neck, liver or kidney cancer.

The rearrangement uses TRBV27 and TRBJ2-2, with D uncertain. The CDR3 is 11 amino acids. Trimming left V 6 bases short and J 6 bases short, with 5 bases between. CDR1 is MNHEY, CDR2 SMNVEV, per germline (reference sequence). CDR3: CASSHAGELFF. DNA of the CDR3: TGTGCCAGCAGCCATGCCGGGGAGCTGTTTTTT.

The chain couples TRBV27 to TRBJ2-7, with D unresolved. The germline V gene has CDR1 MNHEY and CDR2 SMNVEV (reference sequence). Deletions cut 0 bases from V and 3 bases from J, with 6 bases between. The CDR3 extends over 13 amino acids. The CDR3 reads CASSLSTSYEQYF. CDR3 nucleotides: TGTGCCAGCAGTTTATCTACCAGCTACGAGCAGTACTTC.

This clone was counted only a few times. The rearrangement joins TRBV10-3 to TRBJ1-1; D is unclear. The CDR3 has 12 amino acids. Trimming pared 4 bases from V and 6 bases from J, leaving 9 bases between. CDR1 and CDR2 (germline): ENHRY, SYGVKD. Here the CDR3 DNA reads TGTGCCATCAGTGGGGGTGTAGCTGAAGCTTTCTTT. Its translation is CAISGGVAEAFF.

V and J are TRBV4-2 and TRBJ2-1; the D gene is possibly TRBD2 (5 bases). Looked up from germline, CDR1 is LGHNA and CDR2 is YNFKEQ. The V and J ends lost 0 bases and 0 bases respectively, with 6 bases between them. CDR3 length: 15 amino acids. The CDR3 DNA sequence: TGTGCCAGCAGCCAAGAGGGGAGCTCCTACAATGAGCAGTTCTTC. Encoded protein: CASSQEGSSYNEQFF.

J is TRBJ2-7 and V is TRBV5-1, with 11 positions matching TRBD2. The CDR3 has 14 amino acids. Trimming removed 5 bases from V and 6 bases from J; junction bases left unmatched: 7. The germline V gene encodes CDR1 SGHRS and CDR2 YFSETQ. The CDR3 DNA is TGCGCCAGCAGTTATAGCGGGAGGGAGTCCGAGCAGTACTTC. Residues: CASSYSGRESEQYF.

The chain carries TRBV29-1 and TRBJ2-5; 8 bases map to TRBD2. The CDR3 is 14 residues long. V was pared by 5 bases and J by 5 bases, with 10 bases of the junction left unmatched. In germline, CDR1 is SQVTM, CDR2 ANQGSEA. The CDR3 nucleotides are TGCAGCGTTTTCGTCGGGAGGGAGGGGGAGACCCAGTACTTC. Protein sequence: CSVFVGREGETQYF.

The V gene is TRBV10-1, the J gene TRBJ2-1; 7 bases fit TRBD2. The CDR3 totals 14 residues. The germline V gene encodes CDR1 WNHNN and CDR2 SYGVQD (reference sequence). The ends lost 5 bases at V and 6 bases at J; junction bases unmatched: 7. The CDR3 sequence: CASSISGVANEQFF. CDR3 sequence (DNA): TGCGCCAGCAGTATCAGCGGGGTAGCCAATGAGCAGTTCTTC.

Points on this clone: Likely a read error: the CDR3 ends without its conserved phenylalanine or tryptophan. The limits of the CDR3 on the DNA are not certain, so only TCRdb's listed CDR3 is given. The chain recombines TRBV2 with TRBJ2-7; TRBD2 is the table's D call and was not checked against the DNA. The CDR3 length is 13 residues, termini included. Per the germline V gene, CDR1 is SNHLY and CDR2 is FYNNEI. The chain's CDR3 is CASSEALTSGRVP.

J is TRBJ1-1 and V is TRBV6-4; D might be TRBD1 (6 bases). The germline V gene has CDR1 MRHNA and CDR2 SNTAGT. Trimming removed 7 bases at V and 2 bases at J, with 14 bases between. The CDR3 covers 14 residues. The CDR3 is CASKQGGENTEAFF. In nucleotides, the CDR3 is TGTGCCAGCAAACAGGGAGGAGAAAACACTGAAGCTTTCTTT.

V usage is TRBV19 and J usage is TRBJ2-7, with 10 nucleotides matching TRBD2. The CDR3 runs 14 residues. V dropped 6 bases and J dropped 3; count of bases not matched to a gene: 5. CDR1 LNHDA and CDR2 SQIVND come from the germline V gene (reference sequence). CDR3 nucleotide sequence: TGTGCCAGTAGGCCTATAGCGGGAGGCTACGAGCAGTACTTC. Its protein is CASRPIAGGYEQYF. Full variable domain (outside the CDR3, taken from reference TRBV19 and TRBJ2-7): DGGITQSPKYLFRKEGQNVTLSCEQNLNHDAMYWYRQDPGQGLRLIYYSQIVNDFQKGDIAEGYSVSREKKESFPLTVTSAQKNPTAFYLCASRPIAGGYEQYFGPGTRLTVT.

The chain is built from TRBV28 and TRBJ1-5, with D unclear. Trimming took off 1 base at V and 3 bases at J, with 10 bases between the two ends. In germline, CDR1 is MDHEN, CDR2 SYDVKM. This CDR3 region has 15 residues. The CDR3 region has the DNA TGTGCCAGCAGTTTATCCAGGACCCCCAATCAGCCCCAGCATTTT. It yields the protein CASSLSRTPNQPQHF.

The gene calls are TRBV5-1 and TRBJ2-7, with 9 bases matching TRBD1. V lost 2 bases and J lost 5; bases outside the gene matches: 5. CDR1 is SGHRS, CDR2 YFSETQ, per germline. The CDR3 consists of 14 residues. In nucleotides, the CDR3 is TGCGCCAGCAGCTTCCGGGACAGGGACGACGAGCAGTACTTC. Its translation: CASSFRDRDDEQYF.

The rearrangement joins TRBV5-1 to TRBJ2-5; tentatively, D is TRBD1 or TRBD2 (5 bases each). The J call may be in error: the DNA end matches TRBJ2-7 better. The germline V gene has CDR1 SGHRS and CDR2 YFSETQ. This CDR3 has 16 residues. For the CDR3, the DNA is TGCGCCAGCAGCTTTAGCCCCGGGGCCAGCTCCTACGAGCAGTACTTC. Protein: CASSFSPGASSYEQYF.

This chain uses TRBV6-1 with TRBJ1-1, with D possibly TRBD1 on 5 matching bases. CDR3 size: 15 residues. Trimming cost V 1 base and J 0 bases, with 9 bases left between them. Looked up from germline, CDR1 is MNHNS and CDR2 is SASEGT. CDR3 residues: CASSEERGMNTEAFF. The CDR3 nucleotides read TGTGCCAGCAGTGAAGAAAGGGGAATGAACACTGAAGCTTTCTTT.